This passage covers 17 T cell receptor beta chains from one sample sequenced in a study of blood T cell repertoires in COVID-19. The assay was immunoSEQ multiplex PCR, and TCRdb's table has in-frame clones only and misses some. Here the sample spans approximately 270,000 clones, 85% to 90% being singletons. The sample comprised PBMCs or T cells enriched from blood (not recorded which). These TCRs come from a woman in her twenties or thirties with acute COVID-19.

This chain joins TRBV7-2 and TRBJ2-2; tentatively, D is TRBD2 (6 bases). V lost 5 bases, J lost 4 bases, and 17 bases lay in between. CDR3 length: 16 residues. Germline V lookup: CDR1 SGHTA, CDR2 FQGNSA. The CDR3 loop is CASSVTRSGLTGELFF. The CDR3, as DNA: TGTGCCAGCAGCGTAACCCGGAGCGGGCTCACCGGGGAGCTGTTTTTT.

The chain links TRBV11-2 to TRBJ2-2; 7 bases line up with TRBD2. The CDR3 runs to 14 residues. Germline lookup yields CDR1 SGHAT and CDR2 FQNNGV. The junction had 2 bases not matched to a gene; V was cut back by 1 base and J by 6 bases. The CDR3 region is CASSLVAGAGELFF. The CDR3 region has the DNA TGTGCCAGCAGCTTAGTGGCGGGAGCCGGGGAGCTGTTTTTT.

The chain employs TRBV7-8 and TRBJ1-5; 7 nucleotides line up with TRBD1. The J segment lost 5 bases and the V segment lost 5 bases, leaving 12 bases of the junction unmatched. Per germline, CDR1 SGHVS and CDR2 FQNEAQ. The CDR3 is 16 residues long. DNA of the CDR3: TGTGCCAGCAGCCCCCTTCGGACAGGAACGCATCAGCCCCAGCATTTT. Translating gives CASSPLRTGTHQPQHF.

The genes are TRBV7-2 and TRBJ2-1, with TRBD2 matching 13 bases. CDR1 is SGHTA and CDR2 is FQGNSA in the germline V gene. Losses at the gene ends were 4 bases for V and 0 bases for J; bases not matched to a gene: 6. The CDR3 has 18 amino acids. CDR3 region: CASSSLLAGGPSYNEQFF. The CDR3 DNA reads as TGTGCCAGCAGCTCCCTACTAGCGGGAGGGCCCTCCTACAATGAGCAGTTCTTC. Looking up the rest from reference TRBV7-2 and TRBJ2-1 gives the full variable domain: GAGVSQSPSNKVTEKGKDVELRCDPISGHTALYWYRQSLGQGLEFLIYFQGNSAPDKSGLPSDRFSAERTGGSVSTLTIQRTQQEDSAVYLCASSSLLAGGPSYNEQFFGPGTRLTVL.

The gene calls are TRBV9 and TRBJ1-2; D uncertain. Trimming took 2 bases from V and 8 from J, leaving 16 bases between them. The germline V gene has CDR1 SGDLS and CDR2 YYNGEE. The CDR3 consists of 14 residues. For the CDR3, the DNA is TGTGCCAGCAGCGTTCCGGGGTCCGGTGGAGGCTACACCTTC. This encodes CASSVPGSGGGYTF.

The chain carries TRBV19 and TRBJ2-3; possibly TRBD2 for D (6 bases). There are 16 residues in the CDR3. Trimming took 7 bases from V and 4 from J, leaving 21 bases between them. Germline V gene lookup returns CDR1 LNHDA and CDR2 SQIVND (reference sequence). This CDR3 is CASTGRRDPVPDTQYF. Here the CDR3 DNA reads TGTGCCAGTACTGGGAGGAGGGACCCCGTGCCAGATACGCAGTATTTT.

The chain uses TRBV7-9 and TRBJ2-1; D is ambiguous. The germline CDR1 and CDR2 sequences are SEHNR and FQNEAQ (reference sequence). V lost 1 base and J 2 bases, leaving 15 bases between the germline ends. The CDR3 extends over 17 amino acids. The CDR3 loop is CASSLDTPSRAYNEQFF. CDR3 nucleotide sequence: TGTGCCAGCAGCTTAGATACCCCTAGTCGCGCCTACAATGAGCAGTTCTTC.

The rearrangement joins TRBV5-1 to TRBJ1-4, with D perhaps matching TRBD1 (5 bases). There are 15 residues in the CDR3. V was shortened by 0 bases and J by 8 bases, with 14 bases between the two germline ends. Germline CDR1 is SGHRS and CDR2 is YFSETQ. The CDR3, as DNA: TGCGCCAGCAGCTTGGCCTCTGGGGCCGGAGAAAAACTGTTTTTT. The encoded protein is CASSLASGAGEKLFF.

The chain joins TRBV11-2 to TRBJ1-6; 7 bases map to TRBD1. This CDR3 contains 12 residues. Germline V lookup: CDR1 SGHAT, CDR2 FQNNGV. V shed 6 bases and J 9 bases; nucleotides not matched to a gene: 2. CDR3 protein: CASSRQGSPLHF. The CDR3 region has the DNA TGTGCCAGCAGTCGACAGGGTTCACCCCTCCACTTT.

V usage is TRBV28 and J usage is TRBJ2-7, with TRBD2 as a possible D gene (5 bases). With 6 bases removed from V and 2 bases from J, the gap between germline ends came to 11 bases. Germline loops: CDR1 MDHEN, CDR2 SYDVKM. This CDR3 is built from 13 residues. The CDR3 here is CASSLEETYEQYF. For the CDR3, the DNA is TGTGCCAGCAGCCTGGAGGAAACCTACGAGCAGTACTTC. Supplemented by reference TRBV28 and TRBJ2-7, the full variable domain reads DVKVTQSSRYLVKRTGEKVFLECVQDMDHENMFWYRQDPGLGLRLIYFSYDVKMKEKGDIPEGYSVSREKKERFSLILESASTNQTSMYLCASSLEETYEQYFGPGTRLTVT.

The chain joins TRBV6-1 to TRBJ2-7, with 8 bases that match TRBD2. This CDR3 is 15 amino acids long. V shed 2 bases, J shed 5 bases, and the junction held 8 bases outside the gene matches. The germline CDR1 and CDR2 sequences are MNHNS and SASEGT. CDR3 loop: CASSELYGRDHEQYF. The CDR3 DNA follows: TGTGCCAGCAGTGAACTCTACGGGAGGGACCACGAGCAGTACTTC.

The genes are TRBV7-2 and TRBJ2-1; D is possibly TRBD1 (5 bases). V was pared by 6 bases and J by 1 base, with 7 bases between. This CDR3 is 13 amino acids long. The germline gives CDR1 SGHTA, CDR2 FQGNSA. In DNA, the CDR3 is TGTGCCAGCAGGCAGGGTTCCTACAATGAGCAGTTCTTC. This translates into CASRQGSYNEQFF.

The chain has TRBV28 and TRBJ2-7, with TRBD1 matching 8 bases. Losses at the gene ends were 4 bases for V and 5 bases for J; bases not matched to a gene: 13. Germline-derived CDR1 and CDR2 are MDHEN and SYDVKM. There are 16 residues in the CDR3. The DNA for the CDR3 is TGTGCCAGCAGTTCCCGGACAGGGCCTTTAATGGACGAGCAGTACTTC. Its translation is CASSSRTGPLMDEQYF.

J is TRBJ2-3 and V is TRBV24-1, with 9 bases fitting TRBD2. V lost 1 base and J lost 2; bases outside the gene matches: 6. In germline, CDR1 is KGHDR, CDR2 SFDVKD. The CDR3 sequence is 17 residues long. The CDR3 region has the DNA TGTGCCACCAGTGATTTCCAGACTAGCGGTTACACAGATACGCAGTATTTT. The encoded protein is CATSDFQTSGYTDTQYF.

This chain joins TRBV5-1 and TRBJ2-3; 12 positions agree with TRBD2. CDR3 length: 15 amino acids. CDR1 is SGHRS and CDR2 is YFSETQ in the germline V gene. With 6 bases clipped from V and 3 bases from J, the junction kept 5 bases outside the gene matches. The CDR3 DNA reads TGCGCCAGCAAACCAGGACTAGCGGGAACAGATACGCAGTATTTT. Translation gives CASKPGLAGTDTQYF.

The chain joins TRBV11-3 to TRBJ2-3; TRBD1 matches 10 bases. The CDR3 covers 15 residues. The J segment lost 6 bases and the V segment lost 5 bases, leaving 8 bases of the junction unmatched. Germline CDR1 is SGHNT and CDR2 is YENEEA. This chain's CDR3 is CASSRGQGGVDTQYF. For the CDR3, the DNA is TGTGCCAGCAGCCGAGGACAGGGGGGGGTGGATACGCAGTATTTT. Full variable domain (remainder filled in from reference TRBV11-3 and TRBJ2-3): EAGVVQSPRYKIIEKKQPVAFWCNPISGHNTLYWYLQNLGQGPELLIRYENEEAVDDSQLPKDRFSAERLKGVDSTLKIQPAELGDSAVYLCASSRGQGGVDTQYFGPGTRLTVL.

The CDR3, as DNA: TGTGCCAGCAGTCCGGACAGGAGAGACACTGAAGCTTTCTTT. This sequence encodes CASSPDRRDTEAFF. The chain combines TRBV28 with TRBJ1-1, with 7 bases that match TRBD1. V gave up 5 bases and J gave up 3 bases; unmatched junction bases: 6. CDR3 size: 14 residues. Per germline, CDR1 MDHEN and CDR2 SYDVKM.